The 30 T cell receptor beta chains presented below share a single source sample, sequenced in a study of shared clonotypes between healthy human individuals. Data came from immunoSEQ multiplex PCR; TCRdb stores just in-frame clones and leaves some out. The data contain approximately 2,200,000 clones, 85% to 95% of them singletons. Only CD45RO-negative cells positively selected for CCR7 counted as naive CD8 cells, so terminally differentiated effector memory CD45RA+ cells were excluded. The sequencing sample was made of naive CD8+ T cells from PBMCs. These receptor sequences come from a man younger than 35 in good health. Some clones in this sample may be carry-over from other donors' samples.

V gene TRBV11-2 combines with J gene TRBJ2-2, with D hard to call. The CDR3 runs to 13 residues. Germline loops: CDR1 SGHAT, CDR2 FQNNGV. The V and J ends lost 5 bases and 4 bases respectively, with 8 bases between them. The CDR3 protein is CASSPRATGELFF. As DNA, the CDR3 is TGTGCCAGCAGCCCCAGAGCCACCGGGGAGCTGTTTTTT. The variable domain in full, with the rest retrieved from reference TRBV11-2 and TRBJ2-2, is EAGVAQSPRYKIIEKRQSVAFWCNPISGHATLYWYQQILGQGPKLLIQFQNNGVVDDSQLPKDRFSAERLKGVDSTLKIQPAKLEDSAVYLCASSPRATGELFFGEGSRLTVL.

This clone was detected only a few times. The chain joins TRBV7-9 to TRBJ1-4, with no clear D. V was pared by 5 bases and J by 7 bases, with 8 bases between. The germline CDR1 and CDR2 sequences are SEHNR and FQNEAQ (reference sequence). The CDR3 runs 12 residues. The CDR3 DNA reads TGTGCCAGCAGCCAACGTAGTGAAAAACTGTTTTTT. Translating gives CASSQRSEKLFF.

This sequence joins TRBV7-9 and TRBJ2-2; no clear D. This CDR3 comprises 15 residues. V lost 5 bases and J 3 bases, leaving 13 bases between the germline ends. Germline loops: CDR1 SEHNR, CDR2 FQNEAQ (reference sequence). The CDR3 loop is CASSPITSDTGELFF. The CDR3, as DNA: TGTGCCAGCAGCCCCATCACTTCGGACACCGGGGAGCTGTTTTTT.

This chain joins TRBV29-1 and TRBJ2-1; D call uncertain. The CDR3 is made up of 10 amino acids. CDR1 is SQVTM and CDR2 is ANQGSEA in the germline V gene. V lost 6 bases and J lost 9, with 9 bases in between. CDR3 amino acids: CSVISIEQFF. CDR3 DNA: TGCAGCGTCATCTCCATTGAGCAGTTCTTC.

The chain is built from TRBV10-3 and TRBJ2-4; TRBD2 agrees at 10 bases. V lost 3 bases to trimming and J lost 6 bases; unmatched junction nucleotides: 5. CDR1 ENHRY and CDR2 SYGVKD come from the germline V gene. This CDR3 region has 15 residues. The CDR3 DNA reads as TGTGCCATCAGTGACACCGGGACTAGCGCAAACATTCAGTACTTC. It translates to CAISDTGTSANIQYF.

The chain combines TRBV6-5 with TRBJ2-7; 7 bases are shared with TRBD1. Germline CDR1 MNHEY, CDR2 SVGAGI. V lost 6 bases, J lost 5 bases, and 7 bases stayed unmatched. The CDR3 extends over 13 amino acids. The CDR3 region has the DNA TGTGCCAGCAGGCAAACCACAGGGGACGAGCAGTACTTC. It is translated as CASRQTTGDEQYF.

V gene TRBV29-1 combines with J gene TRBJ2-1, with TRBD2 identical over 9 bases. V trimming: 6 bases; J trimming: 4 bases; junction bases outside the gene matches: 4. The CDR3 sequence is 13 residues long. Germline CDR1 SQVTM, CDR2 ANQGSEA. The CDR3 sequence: CSVRLADYNEQFF. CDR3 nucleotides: TGCAGCGTACGACTAGCGGATTACAATGAGCAGTTCTTC.

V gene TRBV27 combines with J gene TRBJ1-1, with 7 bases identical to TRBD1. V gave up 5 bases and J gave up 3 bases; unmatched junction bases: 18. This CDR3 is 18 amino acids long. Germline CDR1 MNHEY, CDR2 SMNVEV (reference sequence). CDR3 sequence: CASSTYRGRKVGDTEAFF. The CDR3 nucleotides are TGTGCCAGCAGTACCTACAGGGGACGAAAGGTAGGGGACACTGAAGCTTTCTTT.

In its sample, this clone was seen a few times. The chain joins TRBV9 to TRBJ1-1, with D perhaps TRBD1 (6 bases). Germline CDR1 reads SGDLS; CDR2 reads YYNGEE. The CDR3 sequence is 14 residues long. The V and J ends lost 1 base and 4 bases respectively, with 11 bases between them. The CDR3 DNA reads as TGTGCCAGCAGCGTATCAGGGGTCGGCACTGAAGCTTTCTTT. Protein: CASSVSGVGTEAFF. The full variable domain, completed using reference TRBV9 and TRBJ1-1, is DSGVTQTPKHLITATGQRVTLRCSPRSGDLSVYWYQQSLDQGLQFLIQYYNGEERAKGNILERFSAQQFPDLHSELNLSSLELGDSALYFCASSVSGVGTEAFFGQGTRLTVV.

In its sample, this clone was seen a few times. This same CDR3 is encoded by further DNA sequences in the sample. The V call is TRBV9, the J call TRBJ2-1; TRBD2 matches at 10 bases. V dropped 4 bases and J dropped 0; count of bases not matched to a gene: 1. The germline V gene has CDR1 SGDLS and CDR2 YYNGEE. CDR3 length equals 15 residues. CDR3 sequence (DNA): TGTGCCAGCAGCTCTAGCGGGAGCTCCTACAATGAGCAGTTCTTC. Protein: CASSSSGSSYNEQFF.

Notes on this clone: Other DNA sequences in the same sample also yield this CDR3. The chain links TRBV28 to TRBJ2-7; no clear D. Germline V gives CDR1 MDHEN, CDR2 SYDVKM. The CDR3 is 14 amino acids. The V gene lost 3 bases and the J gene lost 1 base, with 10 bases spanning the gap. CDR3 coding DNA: TGTGCCAGCAGTTTCCTTGCGGAGTCCTACGAGCAGTACTTC. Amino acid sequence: CASSFLAESYEQYF.

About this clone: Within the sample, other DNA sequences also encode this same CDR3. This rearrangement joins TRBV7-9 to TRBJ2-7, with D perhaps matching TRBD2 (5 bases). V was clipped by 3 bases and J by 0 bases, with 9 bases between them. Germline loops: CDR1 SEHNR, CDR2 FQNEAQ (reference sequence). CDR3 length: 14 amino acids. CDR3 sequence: CASSLGSGSYEQYF. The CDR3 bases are TGTGCCAGCAGCTTGGGGAGCGGCTCCTACGAGCAGTACTTC.

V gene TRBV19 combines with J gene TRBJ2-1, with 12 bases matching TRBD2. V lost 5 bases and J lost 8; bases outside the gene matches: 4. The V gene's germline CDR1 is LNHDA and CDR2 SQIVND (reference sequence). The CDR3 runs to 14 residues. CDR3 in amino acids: CASSPGLAGDEQFF. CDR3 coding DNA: TGTGCCAGTAGTCCGGGACTAGCGGGCGATGAGCAGTTCTTC.

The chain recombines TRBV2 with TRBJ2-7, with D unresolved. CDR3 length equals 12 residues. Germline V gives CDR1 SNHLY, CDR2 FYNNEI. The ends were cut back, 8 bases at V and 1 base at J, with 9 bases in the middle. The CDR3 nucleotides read TGTGCCAGCGGTCGGCTATCCTACGAGCAGTACTTC. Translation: CASGRLSYEQYF.

The CDR3 nucleotides are TGTGCCAGCAGTTTATTTGGGTTTAATCAGCCCCAGCATTTT. It specifies CASSLFGFNQPQHF. J is TRBJ1-5 and V is TRBV27; D is unresolved. Germline V gene sequence: CDR1 MNHEY, CDR2 SMNVEV (reference sequence). Trimming removed 1 base at V and 4 bases at J, with 8 bases between. This CDR3 is built from 14 residues.

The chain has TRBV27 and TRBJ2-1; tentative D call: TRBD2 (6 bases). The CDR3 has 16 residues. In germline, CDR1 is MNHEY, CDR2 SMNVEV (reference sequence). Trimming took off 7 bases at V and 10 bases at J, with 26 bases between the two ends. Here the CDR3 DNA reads TGTGCCAGCACCCCTGGGATGGGATACAATCGGGAGGAGCAGTTCTTC. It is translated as CASTPGMGYNREEQFF.

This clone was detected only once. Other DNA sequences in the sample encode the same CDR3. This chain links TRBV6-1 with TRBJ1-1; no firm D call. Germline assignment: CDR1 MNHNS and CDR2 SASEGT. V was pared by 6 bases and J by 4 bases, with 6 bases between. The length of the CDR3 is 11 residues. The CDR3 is CASRQGTEAFF. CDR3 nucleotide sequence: TGTGCCAGCAGACAAGGCACTGAAGCTTTCTTT.

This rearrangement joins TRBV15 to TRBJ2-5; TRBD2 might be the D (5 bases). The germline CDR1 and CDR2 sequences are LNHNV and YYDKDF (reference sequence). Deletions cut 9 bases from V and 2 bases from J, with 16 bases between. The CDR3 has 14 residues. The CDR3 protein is CATHTGLRQETQYF. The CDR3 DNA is TGTGCCACACACACCGGACTCAGACAAGAGACCCAGTACTTC.

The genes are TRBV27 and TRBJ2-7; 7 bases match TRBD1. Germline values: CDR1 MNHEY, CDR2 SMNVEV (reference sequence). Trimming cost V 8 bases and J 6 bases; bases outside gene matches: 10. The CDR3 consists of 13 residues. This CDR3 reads CASLGQSGSEQYF. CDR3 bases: TGTGCCAGCCTGGGACAGTCGGGTTCCGAGCAGTACTTC.

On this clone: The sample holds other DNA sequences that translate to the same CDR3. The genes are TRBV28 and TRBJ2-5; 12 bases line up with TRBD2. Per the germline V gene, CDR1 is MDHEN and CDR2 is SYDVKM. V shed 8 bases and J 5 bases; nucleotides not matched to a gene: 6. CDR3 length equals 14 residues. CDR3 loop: CASRLAGGRETQYF. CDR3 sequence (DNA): TGTGCCAGCCGGCTAGCGGGAGGGCGGGAGACCCAGTACTTC.

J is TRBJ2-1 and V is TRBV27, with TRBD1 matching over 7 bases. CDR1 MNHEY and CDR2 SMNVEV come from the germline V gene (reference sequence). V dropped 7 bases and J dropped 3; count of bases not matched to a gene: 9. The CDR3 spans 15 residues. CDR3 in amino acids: CASIPTGMGYNEQFF. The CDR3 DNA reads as TGTGCCAGCATCCCGACAGGGATGGGCTACAATGAGCAGTTCTTC.

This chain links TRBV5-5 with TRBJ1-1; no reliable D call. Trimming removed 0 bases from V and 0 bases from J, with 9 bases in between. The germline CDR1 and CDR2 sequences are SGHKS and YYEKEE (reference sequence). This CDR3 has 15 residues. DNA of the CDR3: TGTGCCAGCAGCTTGGCTCGGGGAATGAACACTGAAGCTTTCTTT. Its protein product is CASSLARGMNTEAFF.

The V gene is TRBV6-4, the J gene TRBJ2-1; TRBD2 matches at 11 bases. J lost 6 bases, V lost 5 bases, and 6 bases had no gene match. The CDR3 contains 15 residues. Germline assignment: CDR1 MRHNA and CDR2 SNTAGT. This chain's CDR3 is CASSLKLAGGNEQFF. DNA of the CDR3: TGTGCCAGCAGTCTAAAGCTAGCGGGAGGCAATGAGCAGTTCTTC.

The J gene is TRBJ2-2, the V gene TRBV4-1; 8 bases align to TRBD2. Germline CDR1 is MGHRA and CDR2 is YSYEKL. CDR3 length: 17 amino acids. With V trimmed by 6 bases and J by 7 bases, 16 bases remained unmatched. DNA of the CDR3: TGCGCCAGCAGACTGACTCGTCGGGAGGGCCCCGTCGGGGAGCTGTTTTTT. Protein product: CASRLTRREGPVGELFF.

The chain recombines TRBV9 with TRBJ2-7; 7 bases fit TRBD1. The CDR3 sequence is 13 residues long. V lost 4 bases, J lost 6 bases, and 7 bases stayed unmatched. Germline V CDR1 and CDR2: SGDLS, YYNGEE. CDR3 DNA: TGTGCCAGCAGCCTTACAGGGGCCAGCGAGCAGTACTTC. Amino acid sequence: CASSLTGASEQYF.

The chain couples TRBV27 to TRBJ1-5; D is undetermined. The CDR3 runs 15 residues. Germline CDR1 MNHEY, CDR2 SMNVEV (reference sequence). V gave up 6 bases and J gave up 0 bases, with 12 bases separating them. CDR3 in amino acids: CASSPLSDSNQPQHF. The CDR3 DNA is TGTGCCAGCAGCCCCCTATCCGATAGCAATCAGCCCCAGCATTTT.

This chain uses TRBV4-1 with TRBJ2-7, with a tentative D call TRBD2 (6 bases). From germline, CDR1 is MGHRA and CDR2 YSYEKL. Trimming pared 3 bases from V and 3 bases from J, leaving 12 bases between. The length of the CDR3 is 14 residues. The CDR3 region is CASSQGVSGYEQYF. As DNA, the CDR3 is TGCGCCAGCAGCCAGGGGGTTAGCGGCTACGAGCAGTACTTC.

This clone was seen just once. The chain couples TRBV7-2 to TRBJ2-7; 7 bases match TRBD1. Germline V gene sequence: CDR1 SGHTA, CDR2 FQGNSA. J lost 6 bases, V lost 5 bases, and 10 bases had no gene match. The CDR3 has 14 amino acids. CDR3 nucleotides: TGTGCCAGCAGCCCCCAGACAGGGATGGTCGAGCAGTACTTC. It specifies CASSPQTGMVEQYF. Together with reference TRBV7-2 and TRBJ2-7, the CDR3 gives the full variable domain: GAGVSQSPSNKVTEKGKDVELRCDPISGHTALYWYRQSLGQGLEFLIYFQGNSAPDKSGLPSDRFSAERTGGSVSTLTIQRTQQEDSAVYLCASSPQTGMVEQYFGPGTRLTVT.

CDR3 loop: CASSLTNTRNEKLFF. In DNA form, the CDR3 reads TGTGCCAGCAGTTTAACTAACACGCGGAATGAAAAACTGTTTTTT. The chain uses TRBV28 and TRBJ1-4, with D unresolved. V was pared by 2 bases and J by 5 bases, with 12 bases between. Germline lookup yields CDR1 MDHEN and CDR2 SYDVKM. This CDR3 has 15 amino acids.

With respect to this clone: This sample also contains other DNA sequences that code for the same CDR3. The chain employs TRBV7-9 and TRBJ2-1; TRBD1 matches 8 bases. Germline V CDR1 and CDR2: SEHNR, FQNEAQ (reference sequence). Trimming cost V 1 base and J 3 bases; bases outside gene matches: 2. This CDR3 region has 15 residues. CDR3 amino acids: CASSLGQGLYNEQFF. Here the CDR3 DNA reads TGTGCCAGCAGCTTAGGACAGGGGCTCTACAATGAGCAGTTCTTC.